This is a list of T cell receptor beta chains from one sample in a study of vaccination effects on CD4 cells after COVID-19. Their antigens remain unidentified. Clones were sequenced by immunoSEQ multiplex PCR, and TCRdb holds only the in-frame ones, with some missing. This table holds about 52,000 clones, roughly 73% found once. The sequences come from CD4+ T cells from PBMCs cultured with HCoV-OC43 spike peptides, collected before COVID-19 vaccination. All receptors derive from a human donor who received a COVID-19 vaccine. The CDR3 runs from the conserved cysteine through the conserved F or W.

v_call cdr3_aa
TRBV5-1 CASNPTGGGTGELFF
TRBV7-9 CASSLGSQGGHGYTF
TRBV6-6 CASSPGTSGLSYNEQFF
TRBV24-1 CATSDLWGDLFF
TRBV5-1 CASSLGSSAGQETQYF
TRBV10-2 CASSESMFGMTGFRETQYF
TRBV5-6 CASTSSGTGGPNQPQHF
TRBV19 CASTMGQGTDTQYF
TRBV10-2 CASSVRVGNTEAFF
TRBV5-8 CASSLNRDQPQHF
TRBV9 CASSVGRYTEQFF
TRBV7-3 CASSQTGTSGQETQYF
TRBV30 CAWSYRGNTEAFF
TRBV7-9 CASSEQLPDSETQYF
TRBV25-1 CASSEWVGVDTEAFF
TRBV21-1 CASSKLTATGELFF
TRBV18 CASSPGALNQPQHF
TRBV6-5 CASGSGGGGTGELFF
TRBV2 CASTLQTTGVGTDTQYF
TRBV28 CASSPTGVRGYTF
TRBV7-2 CASSLIPKTEAFF
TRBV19 CASSAGQGRWETQYF
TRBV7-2 CASSLVVGTGDGNYGYTF
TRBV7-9 CASSLDRASGNTIYF
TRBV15 CATSREIPGTDTQYF
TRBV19 CASTPDRARPPQHF
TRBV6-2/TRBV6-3 CASSSRTSGGQETQYF
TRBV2 CASSSRTQRGGTDTQYF
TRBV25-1 CASTAGYSPLHF
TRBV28 CASSLGGAQADTQYF
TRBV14 CASSHLGTSATNYGYTF
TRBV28 CASSPSGGGPHQPQHF